This TCR beta chain was identified during a study of shared clonotypes between healthy human individuals. Turning to the study itself: CD4 naive and memory got three plates each, CD8 naive two, CD8 memory one.

Method: immunoSEQ multiplex PCR; TCRdb's copy keeps in-frame clones and lacks some. Of about 680,000 clones in the sample, about 90% were seen once. The naive CD8 population came from CD45RO-negative cells selected for CCR7, without terminally differentiated effector memory CD45RA+ cells. The CDR3 is 14 amino acids. Trimming pared 4 bases from V and 10 bases from J, leaving 20 bases between. CDR1 is SGHNT and CDR2 is YYREEE in the germline V gene (reference sequence). This clonotype was sampled from a man aged 25-45 years in good health. The sequencing input was naive CD8+ T cells sorted from blood. This chain connects TRBV5-4 to TRBJ1-1; perhaps TRBD1 as D (5 bases). In nucleotides, the CDR3 is TGTGCCAGCAGCGAAAACCCTCCTGGGACGGGAGCTTTCTTT. This sequence encodes CASSENPPGTGAFF.